This T cell receptor (beta chain) was sequenced for a study of shared clonotypes between healthy human individuals. The wider study: Every donor yielded three CD4 naive, three CD4 memory, two CD8 naive and one CD8 memory plate. Study-wide results and caveats: Among non-shared clonotypes, generation probabilities were lower than among those shared by all four donors.

From germline, CDR1 is SGHNT and CDR2 YENEEA. V was trimmed by 3 bases and J by 3 bases, leaving 12 bases between them. CDR3 length: 15 residues. With regard to this clone: The antigen remains undetermined. The same CDR3 also results from other DNA sequences found in this sample.

Genomic DNA from each subset was divided evenly over several immunoSEQ plates. Original methodology: Owing to the provision of junction-only sequences devoid of quality scores by immunoSEQ, filtering differed. The repertoire was sequenced with immunoSEQ multiplex PCR; TCRdb's copy has only in-frame clones and lacks some. The V and J calls and clone size are taken from that table; D and trimming were inferred from the DNA. The sample contains approximately 2.3 million clones, just over 90% of which appear only once. Sequenced: naive CD4+ T cells from PBMCs. As to subset: CD45RA+ positively selected. The source of this sequence is a man aged 18-30 years in good health. Some clones in this sample may be carry-over from other donors' samples. This sequence joins TRBV11-3 and TRBJ2-1, with D possibly matching TRBD1 (6 bases). The CDR3, as DNA: TGTGCCAGCAGCTTCGGTCAGGGGAGCTACAATGAGCAGTTCTTC. It codes for CASSFGQGSYNEQFF.